A selection of T cell receptor beta chains follows, all from one sample in a study of T cell changes during pregnancy in multiple sclerosis. The repertoire was sequenced with immunoSEQ multiplex PCR; TCRdb's copy has only in-frame clones and lacks some. This table holds tens of thousands of clones, 90% found once. The sample here was CD4+ T cells from peripheral blood mononuclear cells, taken in the third trimester of pregnancy. These receptors were collected from a female donor in good health, enrolled as a control in a pregnancy study. Each CDR3 is given with its conserved first and last residue. A D gene is named only where the DNA matches it firmly. Part of the rows lack a size; the others show once, few, many or a class for expanded clones.

DNA: TGTGCCAGCAGTTCCGGCCAGGGATATGGCGAGCAGTACTTC
CDR3: CASSSGQGYGEQYF
V: TRBV5-6
D: -
size: -
J: TRBJ2-7

DNA: TGTGCCAGTACCCCCGCCACCGGGGTGATAGCGGACCCAATATACAATGAGCAGTTCTTC
CDR3: CASTPATGVIADPIYNEQFF
V: TRBV19
D: -
size: -
J: TRBJ2-1

DNA: TGTGCCAGCAGTTCTCACCGAGCGGGGTCTAGCACAGATACGCAGTATTTT
CDR3: CASSSHRAGSSTDTQYF
V: TRBV27
D: TRBD2
size: -
J: TRBJ2-3

DNA: TGTGCCACCCGACAGGAGATGATGAACACTGAAGCTTTCTTT
CDR3: CATRQEMMNTEAFF
V: TRBV19
D: -
size: -
J: TRBJ1-1

DNA: TGTGCCAGCACCCTGACCCAATTGCGGGGGAGCAATACGCAGTATTTT
CDR3: CASTLTQLRGSNTQYF
V: TRBV6-6
D: TRBD2
size: -
J: TRBJ2-3

DNA: TGTGCCAGCAGTGAAGCAGGAGGGGTTCAGCCCCAGCATTTT
CDR3: CASSEAGGVQPQHF
V: TRBV6-1
D: -
size: -
J: TRBJ1-5

DNA: TGTGCCAGCAGCCCACGGGGGACTAGCGGGAGTCGGGAGACCCAGTACTTC
CDR3: CASSPRGTSGSRETQYF
V: TRBV5-4
D: TRBD2
size: -
J: TRBJ2-5

DNA: TGCGCCAGCAGCCCCCTAAGCTCGGGAGGGCCGTTAGATACGCAGTATTTT
CDR3: CASSPLSSGGPLDTQYF
V: TRBV4-1
D: TRBD2
size: -
J: TRBJ2-3

DNA: TGTGCCAGCAGCAAAGTGTTTCGGTCCCCTCCCCGCTACGAGCAGTACTTC
CDR3: CASSKVFRSPPRYEQYF
V: TRBV21-1
D: -
size: -
J: TRBJ2-7

DNA: TGCGCCAGCAGTCACCCCCGACAGGGGGATATTAATAAGGTCGGCGAGAACACTGAAGCTTTCTTT
CDR3: CASSHPRQGDINKVGENTEAFF
V: TRBV23-1
D: TRBD1
size: -
J: TRBJ1-1

DNA: TGCGCCAGCAGCTTGGTCACAGGGTCATACAATGAGCAGTTCTTC
CDR3: CASSLVTGSYNEQFF
V: TRBV5-1
D: -
size: -
J: TRBJ2-1

DNA: TGTGCCAGCAGCCCCCAGGCGGGCGGGGGGGCCAACGTCCTGACTTTC
CDR3: CASSPQAGGGANVLTF
V: TRBV7-2
D: -
size: -
J: TRBJ2-6

DNA: TGTGCCAGCAGCTTGCGGGGGATTTACGAGCAGTACTTC
CDR3: CASSLRGIYEQYF
V: TRBV5-4
D: -
size: medium-sized
J: TRBJ2-7

DNA: TGCGCCAGCAGCTTGGAGTGGACAGGGGGAGAAGAGACCCAGTACTTC
CDR3: CASSLEWTGGEETQYF
V: TRBV5-1
D: TRBD1
size: -
J: TRBJ2-5

DNA: TGTGCCAGTAGTGCCAGGGTGGGGGAGACCCAGTACTTC
CDR3: CASSARVGETQYF
V: TRBV19
D: -
size: -
J: TRBJ2-5

DNA: TGTGCCAGTAATGTCGAGGGTTTGAACACTGAAGCTTTCTTT
CDR3: CASNVEGLNTEAFF
V: TRBV19
D: -
size: -
J: TRBJ1-1

DNA: TGTGCCAGCAGTTTATACCAGGGTCGTCAGCCCCAGCATTTT
CDR3: CASSLYQGRQPQHF
V: TRBV27
D: -
size: -
J: TRBJ1-5

DNA: TGTGCCAGCAGACCTAACAGGGACTATTGGTACAATGAGCAGTTCTTC
CDR3: CASRPNRDYWYNEQFF
V: TRBV27
D: -
size: -
J: TRBJ2-1

DNA: TGTGCCATCAGTGAGTCGGTGGGGGGGCAGTCAGAGACCCAGTACTTC
CDR3: CAISESVGGQSETQYF
V: TRBV10-3
D: -
size: -
J: TRBJ2-5

DNA: TGTGCCAGTAGCCGACTAGCCTTCTCCTACAATGAGCAGTTCTTC
CDR3: CASSRLAFSYNEQFF
V: TRBV19
D: TRBD2
size: -
J: TRBJ2-1

DNA: TGCAGCGTTGGTTTGGGGGCTAGGACTGAAGCTTTCTTT
CDR3: CSVGLGARTEAFF
V: TRBV29-1
D: -
size: -
J: TRBJ1-1

DNA: TGTGCCAGTAGTACTCGGACTAGCGGGAGTGAAGAGCAGTTCTTC
CDR3: CASSTRTSGSEEQFF
V: TRBV19
D: TRBD2
size: -
J: TRBJ2-1

DNA: TGTGCCAGCAGCCGGGGGGTAGCGGGTCCTTACGAGCAGTACTTC
CDR3: CASSRGVAGPYEQYF
V: TRBV6-1
D: TRBD2
size: -
J: TRBJ2-7

DNA: TGTGCCAGCCTCTTAACAGGGGCTGGGGCCAACGTCCTGACTTTC
CDR3: CASLLTGAGANVLTF
V: TRBV19
D: TRBD1
size: -
J: TRBJ2-6

DNA: TGTGCCAGTAGTAGGGGGCTAGCGGGAGACAATGAGCAGTTCTTC
CDR3: CASSRGLAGDNEQFF
V: TRBV19
D: TRBD2
size: few
J: TRBJ2-1

DNA: TGTGCAAGTCGCTTAAGGGTCATGTGGGACAGGGTTACGTACGAGCAGTACTTC
CDR3: CASRLRVMWDRVTYEQYF
V: TRBV12-2
D: -
size: once
J: TRBJ2-7

DNA: TGTGCCAGCAGCTCGCGTAGGACAGGATATAATTCACCCCTCCACTTT
CDR3: CASSSRRTGYNSPLHF
V: TRBV5-4
D: TRBD1
size: -
J: TRBJ1-6

DNA: TGTGCCAGCTCACCCCGGACAGGAGCTAACTATGGCTACACCTTC
CDR3: CASSPRTGANYGYTF
V: TRBV18
D: TRBD1
size: -
J: TRBJ1-2